The 13 T cell receptor beta chains presented below share a single source sample, sequenced in a study of cytomegalovirus exposure and HLA in healthy donors. Sequencing was performed with immunoSEQ multiplex PCR; in TCRdb, only in-frame clones are kept and a portion is missing. Of approximately 65,000 clones listed, around 92% are singletons. The sequencing input was PBMCs. Receptors were obtained from a man aged 18 to 35 in good health and CMV-seropositive.

The rearrangement links TRBV6-4 to TRBJ2-1; 8 nucleotides align to TRBD2. The CDR3 is made up of 14 amino acids. Germline loops: CDR1 MRHNA, CDR2 SNTAGT. V lost 4 bases, J lost 8 bases, and 7 bases stayed unmatched. For the CDR3, the DNA is TGTGCCAGCAGTGCGGGACTAGATTCTGATGAGCAGTTCTTC. Translating gives CASSAGLDSDEQFF.

DNA for the CDR3: TGCGCCAGCAGCCCAAACAGTGCCAAAAACATTCAGTACTTC. It yields the protein CASSPNSAKNIQYF. The rearrangement links TRBV5-1 to TRBJ2-4; D is ambiguous. Germline CDR1 reads SGHRS; CDR2 reads YFSETQ. Trimming pared 4 bases from V and 1 base from J, leaving 9 bases between. The CDR3 is made up of 14 amino acids.

The V call is TRBV2, the J call TRBJ1-5, with D possibly being TRBD1 (5 bases). Trimming took off 4 bases at V and 1 base at J, with 14 bases between the two ends. This CDR3 has 16 amino acids. CDR1 is SNHLY, CDR2 FYNNEI, per germline. CDR3 sequence (DNA): TGTGCCAGCAGTGTCCGGGGGAGTGGGAGCAATCAGCCCCAGCATTTT. It specifies CASSVRGSGSNQPQHF.

This clone was seen only once. CDR3 nucleotide sequence: TGTGCCAGTAGTAATCAACAGGGGGCGCGGGGCACAGATACGCAGTATTTT. Residues: CASSNQQGARGTDTQYF. This chain links TRBV19 with TRBJ2-3, with 9 bases matching TRBD1. Germline CDR1 LNHDA, CDR2 SQIVND (reference sequence). The trim removed 4 bases at V and 1 base at J, leaving 9 bases unmatched. This CDR3 contains 17 residues.

The chain links TRBV9 to TRBJ2-7, with 7 bases matching TRBD2. Germline CDR1 reads SGDLS; CDR2 reads YYNGEE. This CDR3 contains 15 residues. V lost 0 bases to trimming and J lost 5 bases; unmatched junction nucleotides: 8. The CDR3 nucleotides read TGTGCCAGCAGCGTAGCTAGCGGCGGAGGTGACGAGCAGTACTTC. Residues: CASSVASGGGDEQYF. Together with reference TRBV9 and TRBJ2-7, the CDR3 gives the full variable domain: DSGVTQTPKHLITATGQRVTLRCSPRSGDLSVYWYQQSLDQGLQFLIQYYNGEERAKGNILERFSAQQFPDLHSELNLSSLELGDSALYFCASSVASGGGDEQYFGPGTRLTVT.

This clone was seen more than once but under ten times. This chain uses TRBV4-1 with TRBJ2-1, with TRBD2 as a possible D gene (6 bases). The V end lost 0 bases, the J end lost 10 bases, and 13 bases lay between the germline ends. This CDR3 is built from 14 residues. Germline loops: CDR1 MGHRA, CDR2 YSYEKL. CDR3 nucleotides: TGCGCCAGCAGCCAAGATCTCGGGAGTCGGGAGCAGTTCTTC. Translating gives CASSQDLGSREQFF.

CDR3 nucleotide sequence: TGTGCCAGCAGCCTGCCCCCCGGACAGGGGGCCTACGAGCAGTACTTC. Protein: CASSLPPGQGAYEQYF. This chain connects TRBV7-8 to TRBJ2-7, with 10 positions matching TRBD1. Unmatched junction bases numbered 9, after V lost 5 bases and J lost 2 bases. Per the germline V gene, CDR1 is SGHVS and CDR2 is FQNEAQ. The CDR3 is made up of 16 amino acids.

The chain uses TRBV7-8 and TRBJ1-2; D may be TRBD1 (5 bases). From germline, CDR1 is SGHVS and CDR2 FQNEAQ. Trimming removed 5 bases at V and 4 bases at J, with 17 bases between. The CDR3 length is 15 residues. The CDR3 loop is CASSTPLTEPYGYTF. The DNA of the CDR3 is TGTGCCAGCAGCACACCGTTGACAGAACCCTATGGCTACACCTTC.

This chain connects TRBV6-5 to TRBJ2-1, with TRBD2 as a possible D gene (5 bases). Germline V gene lookup returns CDR1 MNHEY and CDR2 SVGAGI. CDR3 size: 15 residues. Between the trimmed V and J ends, which lost 4 bases and 6 bases, there was a span of 16 bases. The CDR3 loop reads CASSLGGPAANEQFF. CDR3 nucleotides: TGTGCCAGCAGTTTAGGCGGGCCGGCGGCCAATGAGCAGTTCTTC.

This clone came up once. The V and J genes are TRBV5-1 and TRBJ2-5, with TRBD1 matching over 9 bases. Trimming at V came to 6 bases and at J to 4 bases, leaving 7 bases not matched to a gene. Germline V gives CDR1 SGHRS, CDR2 YFSETQ. The CDR3 has 14 amino acids. The CDR3 sequence is CASTPTGGRETQYF. CDR3 sequence (DNA): TGCGCCAGCACGCCAACAGGGGGCCGAGAGACCCAGTACTTC. Using reference TRBV5-1 and TRBJ2-5 for the parts outside the CDR3, the full variable domain is KAGVTQTPRYLIKTRGQQVTLSCSPISGHRSVSWYQQTPGQGLQFLFEYFSETQRNKGNFPGRFSGRQFSNSRSEMNVSTLELGDSALYLCASTPTGGRETQYFGPGTRLLVL.

The chain recombines TRBV10-3 with TRBJ1-2; 8 bases are a match to TRBD1. CDR1 is ENHRY and CDR2 is SYGVKD in the germline V gene. The CDR3 contains 15 residues. The junction had 10 bases not matched to a gene; V was cut back by 4 bases and J by 6 bases. CDR3 residues: CAISGQGFTTDGYTF. CDR3 sequence (DNA): TGTGCCATCAGTGGACAGGGGTTTACTACTGATGGCTACACCTTC.

This chain connects TRBV5-8 to TRBJ1-1; maybe TRBD1 (6 bases). Trimming left V 2 bases short and J 0 bases short, with 11 bases between. Germline CDR1 SGHTS, CDR2 YDEGEE. There are 15 residues in the CDR3. The CDR3 spells CASSLQGPLNTEAFF. In DNA, the CDR3 is TGTGCCAGCAGCTTACAGGGTCCCCTGAACACTGAAGCTTTCTTT.

The V gene is TRBV9, the J gene TRBJ1-1, with 7 bases matching TRBD1. CDR3 length: 16 residues. Trimming took 0 bases from V and 2 from J; bases not matched to a gene: 7. CDR1 is SGDLS and CDR2 is YYNGEE in the germline V gene. This chain's CDR3 is CASSVGRGHANTEAFF. The CDR3 region has the DNA TGTGCCAGCAGCGTAGGAAGGGGGCACGCAAACACTGAAGCTTTCTTT. The variable domain in full, with the rest retrieved from reference TRBV9 and TRBJ1-1, is DSGVTQTPKHLITATGQRVTLRCSPRSGDLSVYWYQQSLDQGLQFLIQYYNGEERAKGNILERFSAQQFPDLHSELNLSSLELGDSALYFCASSVGRGHANTEAFFGQGTRLTVV.